The source of this T cell receptor (beta chain) is a study of T cells in Graves' hyperthyroidism and ophthalmopathy. Study details: Peripheral blood specimens were obtained at initial diagnosis, prior to any treatment.

Regions amplified from RNA transcripts were the TCR beta CDR3 regions. Researchers ran a first-round RT-PCR on the TCR CDR3 using the HTBI primer set. Via MiXCR, TCRdb re-called the multiplex PCR reads, giving one row per CDR3 protein. The data contain over 300,000 distinct CDR3 sequences, around 14% of them seen just once; the ten biggest clones take up approximately 10%. The CDR3 contains 13 residues. The germline gives CDR1 LGHDT, CDR2 YNNKEL (reference sequence). Deletions cut 6 bases from V and 7 bases from J, with 15 bases between. Study-level points and caveats: Blood shared most expanded thyroid clonotypes above 0.001.

With a duration under 2 months, the hyperthyroidism was newly diagnosed in patients aged 18 to 65. Patients with uncontrolled infections, other autoimmune diseases, pregnancy or lactation were excluded. This clonotype has more than one count but fewer than ten. What it recognizes is unknown. Specimen: blood. The V call is TRBV3-1, the J call TRBJ1-2; TRBD1 is a possible D gene (6 bases). This clonotype originated in a woman aged 55-70 years with Graves' hyperthyroidism. The chain's CDR3 is CASSPEGDFGYTF. CDR3 nucleotides: TGTGCCAGCAGTCCGGAGGGGGATTTTGGCTACACCTTC.